This is a list of T cell receptor beta chains from one sample in a study of regulatory T cells in long-lasting Graves disease. TCRdb redid the calling of the multiplex PCR reads with MiXCR, one entry per CDR3 protein. The data hold roughly 400,000 distinct CDR3 sequences, with approximately 15% observed a single time. This sample was shared with a second study, whose subject was T cells in Graves' hyperthyroidism and ophthalmopathy.

Specimen: peripheral blood mononuclear cells (PBMCs), collected at new diagnosis, from a patient treated with antithyroid drugs. Receptors originate from a woman aged 40 to 55 with Graves disease. Each CDR3 is given with its conserved first and last residue. A D gene is named only where the DNA matches it firmly. Size is stated for part of the rows, as once, few or many counts, or as a class when the clone is expanded.

v_call	j_call	clone_size	d_call	cdr3_length	cdr3_nt	cdr3_aa
TRBV28	TRBJ1-5	many	TRBD1	15	TGTGCCAGCAGTGCCCTCGGACAGGTCCAACAGCCCCAGCATTTT	CASSALGQVQQPQHF
TRBV28	TRBJ2-7	.	.	16	TGTGCCAGCAGTTTAGGCCCGGGATCACCCTCCTACGAGCAGTACTTC	CASSLGPGSPSYEQYF
TRBV11-2	TRBJ2-5	.	.	14	TGTGCCAGCAGTTTCACCGGGCCCCAAGAGACCCAGTACTTC	CASSFTGPQETQYF
TRBV5-1	TRBJ2-2	.	TRBD1	18	TGCGCCAGCAGCGATTGGGACAGGGGGACCGCGAGCACCGGGGAGCTGTTTTTT	CASSDWDRGTASTGELFF
TRBV12-3/TRBV12-4	TRBJ2-7	few	TRBD2	12	TGTGCCAGCAGTTGGACTAGTGGCGAGCAGTACTTC	CASSWTSGEQYF
TRBV7-9	TRBJ2-1	.	TRBD2	15	TGTGCCAGCAGTTACACTAGCGGGAGTCACAATGAGCAGTTCTTC	CASSYTSGSHNEQFF
TRBV5-1	TRBJ2-1	few	.	17	TGCGCCAGCAGCTCGTGGCGGTCACAGGCTTACTACAATGAGCAGTTCTTC	CASSSWRSQAYYNEQFF
TRBV20-1	TRBJ2-1	many	TRBD2	15	TGCAGTGCTAGAGAACCGGGACTAGCGGACAATGAGCAGTTCTTC	CSAREPGLADNEQFF
TRBV28	TRBJ1-1	many	.	13	TGTGCCAGCATCCCAGCGATGAACACTGAAGCTTTCTTT	CASIPAMNTEAFF
TRBV6-1	TRBJ2-1	many	TRBD2	19	TGTGCCAGCACTGTACCGACTAGCGGATCTCAAAGCTCCTACAATGAGCAGTTCTTC	CASTVPTSGSQSSYNEQFF
TRBV5-8	TRBJ1-6	.	TRBD1	15	TGTGCCAGCAGCCCGACAGGGGGCCTAAATTCACCCCTCCACTTT	CASSPTGGLNSPLHF
TRBV3-1	TRBJ2-7	many	.	14	TGTGCCAGCAGCCGGGTAGCGGAGATCTACGAGCAGTACTTC	CASSRVAEIYEQYF
TRBV19	TRBJ2-7	many	TRBD2	15	TGTGCCAGTAGTATAGGTGGTAGCGGGGACTACGAGCAGTACTTC	CASSIGGSGDYEQYF
TRBV6-1	TRBJ2-1	.	TRBD2	16	TGTGCCAGCAGCCTATTGCCTAGCGGGATATACAATGAGCAGTTCTTC	CASSLLPSGIYNEQFF
TRBV30	TRBJ2-2	many	TRBD2	15	TGTGCCTGGAGTCTTGGACTAGAAAGAATCGGGGAGCTGTTTTTT	CAWSLGLERIGELFF
TRBV28	TRBJ2-3	many	.	13	TGTGCCAGCAGTCGGGATTTCGGGGATACGCAGTATTTT	CASSRDFGDTQYF
TRBV6-1	TRBJ2-2	.	TRBD1	15	TGTGCCAGCACCACCATGACAGGGTTCACCGGGGAGCTGTTTTTT	CASTTMTGFTGELFF